Listed here is a single TCR beta chain. This clone's antigen is unknown. There are no base qualities to consult, and no much larger clone falls within one base. Each donor gave one peripheral blood draw, averaging approximately 110 mL, which was collected into heparinised tubes. A BD FACSAria II was used to sort naive, central memory, regulatory and stem cell-like memory CD4+ T cells with a panel that included CD45RO, CCR7, CD25, CD127, CD95 and CD27. All sorted populations exceeded 98% purity. PBMCs were isolated immediately by Lymphoprep density gradient centrifugation and stained directly without culture. Samples were stained and sorted in pairs, with one healthy donor and one patient per experiment, so that batch effects were minimized. CDR1 and CDR2, per the germline V gene, are LGHNA and YNFKEQ. Including cysteine and phenylalanine, the CDR3 has 15 amino acids. Only the CDR3 region is kept as DNA, spanning 45 bases read in frame from base 1. V lost 6 bases and J lost 0 bases, and the count of bases not matched to a germline gene is 6.

The data stem from a study of beta chain features in type 1 diabetes (dated by TCRdb to 2016 to 2019). About the investigation overall: Patients and healthy donors did not differ in mean age, gender distribution, total cell number or subset yield. A total of roughly 100 million sorted cells were examined across all samples, and RNA yield correlated strongly with the number of cells per subset. The study compared the TCRB repertoires of sorted circulating CD4+ T cell subsets in recently diagnosed type 1 diabetes patients with those in matched healthy donors. Naive and central memory subsets were obtained from all 30 or so donors, but regulatory and stem cell-like memory subsets were isolated from only 8 patients and 8 healthy donors. Beyond this particular receptor, the publication reports: PCR may preferentially amplify shorter templates, but because patient and control samples were amplified and corrected together, any resulting skew would affect both groups equally. In all four CD4+ subsets, TCRB CDR3 length was moderately but significantly shorter in type 1 diabetes patients. Fewer insertions and more nucleotide deletions at VDJ recombination sites were observed in patients with type 1 diabetes, implying thymic rearrangement abnormalities. Only small numbers of individuals were included in the HLA sub-analyses, which left unresolved whether HLA type had any influence on TCRB rearrangement. Naive, central memory and regulatory TCRB repertoires appeared more similar among patients than among healthy donors. Because cDNA was sequenced instead of genomic DNA, highly expressing activated cells could be over-represented, though the groups showed no difference in activation or CD3 levels.

All of the isolated RNA was reverse transcribed with the High Capacity cDNA Reverse Transcription Kit, so expressed TCRB transcripts were sequenced. Deep immunoSEQ sequencing was performed on naive, central memory and regulatory T cell samples, with an average of around 3.5 million total reads per sample. Sorted cells were lysed in RLT buffer and RNA was extracted with DNase-treated RNeasy Micro or Mini kits, depending on cell number. Each cell subset was processed on its own to prevent cross-contamination, while patient and healthy donor samples were processed together. Using the immunoSEQ multiplex PCR, TCRB sequences were amplified from cDNA into 87-bp fragments spanning the CDR3 region. The amplicons were sequenced using the Illumina HiSeq platform. The authors' analysis ran thus. PCR bias was corrected computationally using synthetic template baselines, and reads within Hamming distance 2 were collapsed, with unmergeable singletons discarded. Reads were aligned against IMGT so that V, D and J genes, CDR3 length and insertions or deletions at six rearrangement sites could be assigned. Within each subset, clonotype counts were normalized to the number of sorted cells before true diversity and Gini coefficients were calculated with the tcR R package. Repertoire sharing was quantified using the overlap coefficient calculated on TCRB nucleotide sequences. The immuneACCESS repertoire file appears here via TCRdb, limited to in-frame rearrangements. These files lack a portion of the clones; in checked studies, under half of the deficit traces to unresolved V genes, and the cause of the others is not known. Clone size and V and J calls were adopted from that table, with D and trimming inferred from the DNA. Here the sample has 130,000 or so clones; roughly 10% occur a single time. The top ten hold about 0.7% of the sample.

The TCR originated in a man aged 25-45 years with type 1 diabetes. This chain joins TRBV4-2 to TRBJ1-2, and TRBD1 matches 8 of the central bases. Material: central memory CD4+ T cells from blood. The CDR3 in this case is CASRSGQGANYGYTF. The DNA sequence is as follows: TGTGCCAGCAGATCCGGACAGGGAGCTAACTATGGCTACACCTTC.